Below, 5 T cell receptor beta chains from the same sample are listed, as sequenced in a study of T cell responses to AZD1222 COVID-19 vaccine. The method was immunoSEQ multiplex PCR; TCRdb's version includes in-frame clones alone and lacks a portion of them. The sample carries 55,000 to 65,000 clones, over 70% recorded once. This specimen was peripheral blood, taken on day 0 of AZD1222 vaccination. The receptors were sampled from an adult in good health.

The chain combines TRBV7-2 with TRBJ1-1, with 7 bases identical to TRBD1. This CDR3 is 15 amino acids long. Germline lookup yields CDR1 SGHTA and CDR2 FQGNSA. V lost 1 base to trimming and J lost 4 bases; unmatched junction nucleotides: 6. CDR3 DNA sequence: TGTGCCAGCAGCTTAGATCAGGGGGGAAGCACTGAAGCTTTCTTT. Translating it yields CASSLDQGGSTEAFF.

In DNA form, the CDR3 reads TGTGCCAGTAGTGTGAGTACTGAGGAGCAGTTCTTC. Translated, it gives CASSVSTEEQFF. V and J are TRBV19 and TRBJ2-1; D is unclear. The CDR3 totals 12 residues. V was shortened by 5 bases and J by 10 bases, with 12 bases between the two germline ends. CDR1 is LNHDA, CDR2 SQIVND, per germline (reference sequence).

This clone appeared once. The chain has TRBV6-6 and TRBJ2-7; 11 positions agree with TRBD1. Germline CDR1 reads MNHNY; CDR2 reads SVGAGI (reference sequence). The CDR3 runs 16 residues. V lost 5 bases and J lost 6; bases outside the gene matches: 12. As DNA, the CDR3 is TGTGCCAGCAGTGCCTCCCCGGGACAGGGGGTTCGCGAGCAGTACTTC. Protein: CASSASPGQGVREQYF.

The table lists this clone with a few counts. The CDR3 spells CAGSEITPNTEAFF. CDR3 DNA sequence: TGTGCCGGATCAGAAATTACACCTAACACTGAAGCTTTCTTT. This chain joins TRBV6-5 and TRBJ1-1; D unclear. Germline assignment: CDR1 MNHEY and CDR2 SVGAGI. V was clipped by 11 bases and J by 2 bases, with 18 bases between them. The CDR3 is 14 amino acids.

The CDR3 reads CAISESAGAETQYF. The CDR3 region has the DNA TGTGCCATCAGTGAGTCCGCCGGGGCAGAGACCCAGTACTTC. The chain links TRBV10-3 to TRBJ2-5, with D tentatively TRBD1 or TRBD2 (5 bases each). The CDR3 is made up of 14 amino acids. V gave up 0 bases and J gave up 4 bases, with 9 bases separating them. CDR1 ENHRY and CDR2 SYGVKD come from the germline V gene.